The 26 T cell receptor beta chains listed next were all sequenced from one sample in a study of blood T cell repertoires in COVID-19. Sequenced by immunoSEQ multiplex PCR; TCRdb stores in-frame clones only, minus some. The repertoire has approximately 68,000 clones, about 81% of them found once; the top ten carry less than 10%. The sample comprised peripheral blood. The receptor source for this set is a human donor in a cohort sampled during active COVID-19.

This clone was counted a few times. The chain combines TRBV5-6 with TRBJ2-2; TRBD1 matches 11 bases. Per germline, CDR1 SGHDT and CDR2 YYEEEE. The length of the CDR3 is 16 residues. Trimming took 1 base from V and 4 from J; bases not matched to a gene: 3. CDR3 residues: CASSLLGQGVTGELFF. In DNA, the CDR3 is TGTGCCAGCAGCTTGCTGGGACAGGGGGTCACCGGGGAGCTGTTTTTT.

The chain couples TRBV27 to TRBJ2-5; TRBD2 agrees at 7 bases. This CDR3 has 14 amino acids. The J segment lost 2 bases and the V segment lost 6 bases, leaving 6 bases of the junction unmatched. Germline V CDR1 and CDR2: MNHEY, SMNVEV (reference sequence). CDR3 DNA: TGTGCCAGCAGCCCTAGCGGAGCTCAAGAGACCCAGTACTTC. Amino acid sequence: CASSPSGAQETQYF.

The chain carries TRBV11-1 and TRBJ1-1; D gene uncertain. The germline V gene encodes CDR1 SGHAT and CDR2 FQDESV (reference sequence). The V gene lost 6 bases and the J gene lost 7 bases, with 21 bases spanning the gap. The CDR3 loop spans 15 amino acids. CDR3 region: CASSKLGAAGVEAFF. As DNA, the CDR3 is TGTGCCAGCAGTAAATTGGGTGCAGCCGGGGTTGAAGCTTTCTTT.

The V gene is TRBV4-2, the J gene TRBJ2-3; 12 bases are shared with TRBD2. The germline V gene encodes CDR1 LGHNA and CDR2 YNFKEQ. Germline trimming cut 0 bases from V and 5 bases from J; bases unmatched to any gene: 6. CDR3 size: 17 residues. The CDR3 DNA is TGTGCCAGCAGCCAAGATATGACTAGCGGGAGTGGAGATACGCAGTATTTT. As protein: CASSQDMTSGSGDTQYF.

CDR3 protein: CASSPSGDRAEAFF. Written as DNA, the CDR3 is TGTGCCAGCTCCCCCTCCGGGGACAGGGCTGAAGCTTTCTTT. The V and J genes are TRBV18 and TRBJ1-1; 9 nucleotides line up with TRBD1. Germline CDR1 reads KGHSH; CDR2 reads LQKENI. Trimming removed 6 bases from V and 6 bases from J; junction bases left unmatched: 8. The CDR3 runs 14 residues.

The chain uses TRBV5-1 and TRBJ1-6; D call uncertain. CDR1 is SGHRS, CDR2 YFSETQ, per germline. V lost 0 bases and J lost 9, with 13 bases in between. The CDR3 runs to 15 residues. The CDR3 here is CASSLDTSRSSPLHF. The CDR3 region has the DNA TGCGCCAGCAGCTTGGACACCTCTCGGAGTTCACCCCTCCACTTT.

This chain joins TRBV2 and TRBJ2-3, with 8 bases lining up with TRBD2. This CDR3 contains 14 residues. V dropped 8 bases and J dropped 2; count of bases not matched to a gene: 6. CDR1 SNHLY and CDR2 FYNNEI come from the germline V gene. DNA for the CDR3: TGTGCCAGCCACGCTAGCGGGTACACAGATACGCAGTATTTT. Its protein is CASHASGYTDTQYF.

This chain links TRBV2 with TRBJ2-4; weak D call: TRBD1 (6 bases). CDR1 is SNHLY, CDR2 FYNNEI, per germline. Deletions cut 6 bases from V and 0 bases from J, with 15 bases between. This CDR3 region has 16 residues. This CDR3 is CASSASGQLAKNIQYF. The DNA for the CDR3 is TGTGCCAGCAGCGCCAGCGGACAGCTAGCCAAAAACATTCAGTACTTC. Complete variable domain (other parts from reference TRBV2 and TRBJ2-4): EPEVTQTPSHQVTQMGQEVILRCVPISNHLYFYWYRQILGQKVEFLVSFYNNEISEKSEIFDDQFSVERPDGSNFTLKIRSTKLEDSAMYFCASSASGQLAKNIQYFGAGTRLSVL.

This rearrangement joins TRBV29-1 to TRBJ2-3; TRBD2 agrees at 12 bases. This CDR3 is 14 amino acids long. Germline V CDR1 and CDR2: SQVTM, ANQGSEA. The V and J ends lost 6 bases and 6 bases, in that order; junction bases with no gene match: 7. CDR3 nucleotides: TGCAGCGTCGTACGACTAGCGGGAGCCGATACGCAGTATTTT. It codes for CSVVRLAGADTQYF.

The V and J genes are TRBV28 and TRBJ2-7, with D maybe TRBD2 (6 bases). Germline lookup yields CDR1 MDHEN and CDR2 SYDVKM. V lost 2 bases to trimming and J lost 0 bases, with 14 bases between them. CDR3 length: 16 amino acids. DNA of the CDR3: TGTGCCAGCAGTTTAATGGGAGGAGGTAGCTCCTACGAGCAGTACTTC. Protein: CASSLMGGGSSYEQYF. Filled out from reference TRBV28 and TRBJ2-7, the complete variable domain reads DVKVTQSSRYLVKRTGEKVFLECVQDMDHENMFWYRQDPGLGLRLIYFSYDVKMKEKGDIPEGYSVSREKKERFSLILESASTNQTSMYLCASSLMGGGSSYEQYFGPGTRLTVT.

The table lists this clone with a few counts. The rearrangement uses TRBV11-2 and TRBJ1-2; 9 nucleotides agree with TRBD1. The CDR3 contains 16 residues. V trimming: 4 bases; J trimming: 1 base; junction bases outside the gene matches: 7. CDR1 SGHAT and CDR2 FQNNGV come from the germline V gene. For the CDR3, the DNA is TGTGCCAGCAGCTCCCTGGCGGGACAGGGTAACTATGGCTACACCTTC. This encodes CASSSLAGQGNYGYTF.

This clone was found a few times. The rearrangement uses TRBV7-6 and TRBJ2-7; 7 bases line up with TRBD2. The CDR3 has 15 residues. Trimming took 2 bases from V and 0 from J; bases not matched to a gene: 4. Germline V gene data show CDR1 as SGHVS and CDR2 as FNYEAQ. As DNA, the CDR3 is TGTGCCAGCAGCTTACGGGGAGGGATCTCCTACGAGCAGTACTTC. This gives the protein CASSLRGGISYEQYF.

The chain has TRBV27 and TRBJ2-1; a possible D gene is TRBD2 (6 bases). The CDR3 runs to 13 residues. Trimming took off 5 bases at V and 9 bases at J, with 14 bases between the two ends. Germline CDR1 reads MNHEY; CDR2 reads SMNVEV (reference sequence). The chain's CDR3 is CASSAGLTGEQFF. CDR3 DNA: TGTGCCAGCAGTGCGGGACTCACGGGTGAGCAGTTCTTC.

This chain connects TRBV9 to TRBJ1-1; D is unclear. The CDR3 covers 15 residues. Looked up from germline, CDR1 is SGDLS and CDR2 is YYNGEE. V lost 1 base to trimming and J lost 6 bases, with 16 bases between them. The DNA for the CDR3 is TGTGCCAGCAGCGTAACCGACGGCGAAGGAGCTGAAGCTTTCTTT. It is translated as CASSVTDGEGAEAFF.

The sample holds one count of this clone. V gene TRBV7-9 combines with J gene TRBJ2-7, with TRBD2 identical over 7 bases. CDR3 size: 15 residues. From germline, CDR1 is SEHNR and CDR2 FQNEAQ (reference sequence). V trimming: 5 bases; J trimming: 1 base; junction bases outside the gene matches: 8. The CDR3 bases are TGTGCCAGCAGCAAGCTAGCGGTCCTTTCCTACGAGCAGTACTTC. It translates to CASSKLAVLSYEQYF.

The V gene is TRBV4-1, the J gene TRBJ1-3; D might be TRBD1 (5 bases). Germline values: CDR1 MGHRA, CDR2 YSYEKL. Trimming cost V 0 bases and J 3 bases, with 9 bases left between them. The CDR3 has 15 residues. The CDR3 sequence: CASSQEGQGGNTIYF. As DNA, the CDR3 is TGCGCCAGCAGCCAAGAGGGGCAGGGTGGAAACACCATATATTTT.

J is TRBJ2-1 and V is TRBV19, with TRBD2 as a possible D gene (6 bases). This CDR3 region has 13 residues. CDR1 is LNHDA and CDR2 is SQIVND in the germline V gene (reference sequence). Trimming pared 1 base from V and 7 bases from J, leaving 8 bases between. CDR3 loop: CASSIGEVNEQFF. In DNA, the CDR3 is TGTGCCAGTAGTATAGGGGAGGTGAATGAGCAGTTCTTC.

The chain has TRBV4-2 and TRBJ2-1; a possible D gene is TRBD2 (6 bases). Germline V gene lookup returns CDR1 LGHNA and CDR2 YNFKEQ. There are 15 residues in the CDR3. V dropped 1 base and J dropped 10 bases, with 17 bases sitting between them. CDR3 nucleotide sequence: TGTGCCAGCAGCCAAGGGGGACTCGTGACAGAAGAGCAGTTCTTC. As protein: CASSQGGLVTEEQFF.

V is TRBV4-2 and J is TRBJ2-1; 8 positions match TRBD2. The CDR3 sequence is 17 residues long. V shed 3 bases, J shed 0 bases, and the junction held 7 bases outside the gene matches. Germline CDR1 LGHNA, CDR2 YNFKEQ. The CDR3: CASSQTGTRGSYNEQFF. The CDR3 coding sequence is TGTGCCAGCAGCCAGACCGGGACTAGGGGCTCCTACAATGAGCAGTTCTTC.

This chain links TRBV28 with TRBJ1-2; no firm D call. This CDR3 spans 12 amino acids. Germline-derived CDR1 and CDR2 are MDHEN and SYDVKM. The ends were cut back, 10 bases at V and 3 bases at J, with 12 bases in the middle. The CDR3 region is CATFGGDYGYTF. The DNA of the CDR3 is TGTGCCACCTTTGGCGGAGACTATGGCTACACCTTC.

This sequence joins TRBV5-1 and TRBJ2-5, with TRBD2 matching 11 bases. Germline CDR1 is SGHRS and CDR2 is YFSETQ. CDR3 length: 19 residues. V lost 0 bases to trimming and J lost 2 bases; unmatched junction nucleotides: 12. The CDR3 DNA reads TGCGCCAGCAGCTTGGCCTTCTCACTAGCGGGAGCGAGGCAAGAGACCCAGTACTTC. This translates into CASSLAFSLAGARQETQYF.

The rearrangement links TRBV5-1 to TRBJ2-7; maybe TRBD2 (5 bases). The CDR3 totals 12 residues. Trimming took off 0 bases at V and 6 bases at J, with 7 bases between the two ends. Germline V gene data show CDR1 as SGHRS and CDR2 as YFSETQ. CDR3 nucleotide sequence: TGCGCCAGCAGCTTGGAGGGAGCCGAGCAGTACTTC. Residues: CASSLEGAEQYF.

The chain carries TRBV7-8 and TRBJ1-1; D call uncertain. The V gene's germline CDR1 is SGHVS and CDR2 FQNEAQ. V lost 1 base and J lost 6, with 12 bases in between. The CDR3 has 14 residues. The CDR3 DNA follows: TGTGCCAGCAGCTTAGGGGTATCGGGTCCTGAAGCTTTCTTT. This gives the protein CASSLGVSGPEAFF. Combining the CDR3 with reference TRBV7-8 and TRBJ1-1 gives the whole variable domain GAGVSQSPRYKVAKRGQDVALRCDPISGHVSLFWYQQALGQGPEFLTYFQNEAQLDKSGLPSDRFFAERPEGSVSTLKIQRTQQEDSAVYLCASSLGVSGPEAFFGQGTRLTVV.

The chain links TRBV19 to TRBJ1-5, with D perhaps matching TRBD1 (5 bases). Germline-derived CDR1 and CDR2 are LNHDA and SQIVND (reference sequence). Deletions cut 3 bases from V and 2 bases from J, with 8 bases between. The CDR3 totals 14 residues. This CDR3 is CASSIRGGNQPQHF. The CDR3 region has the DNA TGTGCCAGTAGTATCCGGGGGGGCAATCAGCCCCAGCATTTT.

The J gene is TRBJ2-2, the V gene TRBV28; D possibly corresponds to TRBD2 (6 bases). V shed 5 bases and J shed 13 bases, with 23 bases lying between them. The germline CDR1 and CDR2 sequences are MDHEN and SYDVKM. The CDR3 runs to 15 residues. This CDR3 is CASSGAELGLRWLFF. In DNA form, the CDR3 reads TGTGCCAGCAGTGGGGCTGAGTTGGGACTTCGGTGGCTGTTTTTT.

The chain combines TRBV6-5 with TRBJ1-1, with TRBD1 matching over 7 bases. The V gene end was trimmed by 6 bases and the J gene end by 5 bases; junction bases not matched to a gene: 9. The CDR3 is 14 residues long. Per germline, CDR1 MNHEY and CDR2 SVGAGI. CDR3 in amino acids: CASRDRQGRTEAFF. For the CDR3, the DNA is TGTGCCAGCAGGGACAGACAGGGAAGGACTGAAGCTTTCTTT.